This T cell receptor beta chain was sequenced during a study of PD-1 blockade in classical Hodgkin lymphoma. J was trimmed by 0 bases and V by 4 bases; bases with no gene match: 3. Germline V gene sequence: CDR1 LGHNA, CDR2 YSLEER. The CDR3 is 14 residues long. Each patient's relapse followed autologous stem cell transplantation, and brentuximab vedotin exposure varied. TCRdb keeps only in-frame clones here, not all; method: immunoSEQ multiplex PCR. This sample yields about 30,000 clones, of which under 70% are seen a single time; 12% to 15% belongs to the top ten. Material: peripheral blood mononuclear cells (PBMCs), obtained before the second cycle of nivolumab. J is TRBJ2-7 and V is TRBV4-3; 7 nucleotides align to TRBD2. The TCR originated in a human donor with classical Hodgkin lymphoma. CDR3 protein: CASSRSSGSYEQYF. The CDR3 DNA reads as TGCGCCAGCAGCCGATCTAGCGGCTCCTACGAGCAGTACTTC.